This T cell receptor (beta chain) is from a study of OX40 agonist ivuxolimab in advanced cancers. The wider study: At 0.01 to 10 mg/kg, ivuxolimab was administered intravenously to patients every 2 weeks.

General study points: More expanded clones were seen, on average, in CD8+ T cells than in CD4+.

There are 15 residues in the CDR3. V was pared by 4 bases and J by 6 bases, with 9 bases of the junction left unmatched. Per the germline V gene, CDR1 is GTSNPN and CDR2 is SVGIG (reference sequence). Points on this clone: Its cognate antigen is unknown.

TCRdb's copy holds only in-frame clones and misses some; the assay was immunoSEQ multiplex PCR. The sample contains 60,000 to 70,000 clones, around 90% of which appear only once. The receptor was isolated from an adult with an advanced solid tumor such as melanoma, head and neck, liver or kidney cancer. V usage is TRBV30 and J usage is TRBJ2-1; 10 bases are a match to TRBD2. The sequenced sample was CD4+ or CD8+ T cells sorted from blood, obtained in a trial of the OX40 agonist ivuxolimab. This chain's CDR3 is CAWMRYSGGRNEQFF. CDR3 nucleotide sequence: TGTGCCTGGATGCGATATAGCGGGGGGCGCAATGAGCAGTTCTTC.